This T cell receptor (beta chain) was sequenced for a study of blood T cells in healthy people across ages. Germline CDR1 reads MGHDK; CDR2 reads SYGVNS. The length of the CDR3 is 12 residues. Trimming removed 3 bases at V and 5 bases at J, with 6 bases between. The authors extracted at least 6 micrograms of total RNA per sample. A second roughly 6 to 11 cycle PCR used barcoded and J-beta primers. TCRdb independently ran MiXCR on the 5' RACE reads; one entry per CDR3 protein. The table records around 1.5 million distinct CDR3 sequences, roughly a third of them present only once. This clonotype was seen a handful of times.

The TCR comes from a young woman in good health. The source material was blood. This chain uses TRBV25-1 with TRBJ2-3; D call uncertain. The chain's CDR3 is CASSEAVDTQYF. CDR3 sequence (DNA): TGTGCCAGCAGTGAGGCCGTAGATACGCAGTATTTT.